Below are 27 T cell receptor beta chains sequenced from a single sample in a study of prognosis after radiotherapy for stage I lung cancer. Genomic DNA yielded TCR beta CDR3, amplified by two-round multiplex PCR. Round-one PCR had primers specific to each TRBV and TRBJ gene. One entry per CDR3 protein results from TCRdb running MiXCR on the multiplex PCR reads. Here the sample spans more than 25,000 distinct CDR3 sequences, about 30% being singletons. Material: PBMCs, obtained before or after stereotactic body radiation therapy (not recorded which). The receptors come from a donor older than 45 with non-small cell lung cancer.

This clonotype was observed many times. The genes are TRBV2 and TRBJ2-1, with 7 bases that match TRBD1. The CDR3 is 15 residues long. Germline-derived CDR1 and CDR2 are SNHLY and FYNNEI. With 7 bases clipped from V and 10 bases from J, the junction kept 16 bases outside the gene matches. The CDR3 DNA reads TGTGCCAGCATCGAGTCGCAGGGGGTCTCTCTGGAGCAGTTCTTC. This translates into CASIESQGVSLEQFF.

Concerning this clonotype itself: This may be a read error, as it is one base from a much larger clone. The CDR3 DNA reads as TGTGCCAGCACGAGTACGAGGGGTCCCAACTTC. It codes for CASTSTRGPNF. This chain links TRBV7-9 with TRBJ1-2; D is possibly TRBD1 (5 bases). CDR3 length: 11 amino acids. The germline V gene has CDR1 SEHNR and CDR2 FQNEAQ (reference sequence).

This clonotype showed up many times. The chain has TRBV7-9 and TRBJ2-4; 10 bases line up with TRBD2. V was clipped by 5 bases and J by 4 bases; unmatched bases: 8. Per the germline V gene, CDR1 is SEHNR and CDR2 is FQNEAQ (reference sequence). The CDR3 extends over 16 amino acids. As DNA, the CDR3 is TGTGCCAGCAGCCCAGTCCTAGCGGGGGAGAAAAACATTCAGTACTTC. The encoded protein is CASSPVLAGEKNIQYF.

With respect to this clonotype: This may come from a read error, since a much larger clone is one base off. The CDR3 DNA follows: TGTGCCAGCAGCTTATTTCGGGATGCTCCAAATTTT. This translates into CASSLFRDAPNF. The chain uses TRBV7-9 and TRBJ2-3; weak D call: TRBD2 (5 bases). Per the germline V gene, CDR1 is SEHNR and CDR2 is FQNEAQ (reference sequence). This CDR3 contains 12 residues.

Comments on this clonotype: A single base separates this from a much larger clone, so it may be a read error. The V and J genes are TRBV2 and TRBJ2-1; 10 positions agree with TRBD2. V shed 7 bases and J 7 bases; nucleotides not matched to a gene: 4. This CDR3 is built from 13 residues. Germline assignment: CDR1 SNHLY and CDR2 FYNNEI. For the CDR3, the DNA is TGTGCCAGCACGCCTAGCGGGAGTAATGAGCAGTTCTTC. Encoded protein: CASTPSGSNEQFF.

With regard to this clonotype: One base away lies a much larger clone, so this may be a sequencing read error. CDR3 nucleotide sequence: TGTGCCAGCAGTGAGTTCCAGGTAGATTATCGCTTT. This codes for CASSEFQVDYRF. This chain links TRBV2 with TRBJ1-4; D remains unclear. The CDR3 is 12 amino acids. CDR1 is SNHLY, CDR2 FYNNEI, per germline.

This clonotype has ten or more counts. For the CDR3, the DNA is TGTGCCAGCAGCCACGGGGAGGGGAACGAGCAGTACTTC. As protein: CASSHGEGNEQYF. J is TRBJ2-7 and V is TRBV2; TRBD2 agrees at 7 bases. Germline V gene lookup returns CDR1 SNHLY and CDR2 FYNNEI. The CDR3 contains 13 residues. The ends lost 6 bases at V and 5 bases at J; junction bases unmatched: 7.

This clonotype was detected a few times. It may be a read error: a sequence one base away is much more abundant. This chain connects TRBV2 to TRBJ2-3, with D possibly being TRBD1 or TRBD2 (5 bases each). Germline V gene data show CDR1 as SNHLY and CDR2 as FYNNEI. CDR3 size: 14 residues. The CDR3: CASSEERGTDTRYF. The CDR3 DNA is TGTGCCAGCAGTGAAGAGAGGGGCACAGATACGCGGTATTTT.

The table lists this clonotype with many counts. V is TRBV27 and J is TRBJ2-1; the match to TRBD2 covers 10 bases. The junction had 9 bases not matched to a gene; V was cut back by 5 bases and J by 5 bases. The CDR3 length is 16 residues. Germline V gives CDR1 MNHEY, CDR2 SMNVEV (reference sequence). The CDR3 here is CASSPHASGSHNEQFF. The CDR3, as DNA: TGTGCCAGCAGTCCCCACGCTAGCGGGAGTCACAATGAGCAGTTCTTC.

This clonotype was recorded at least ten times. The rearrangement uses TRBV28 and TRBJ2-6, with D uncertain. V was pared by 3 bases and J by 2 bases, with 11 bases between. This CDR3 is 16 amino acids long. Germline CDR1 MDHEN, CDR2 SYDVKM. CDR3 nucleotide sequence: TGTGCCAGCAGTTTGTTGAAGGTTCCTGGGGCCAACGTCCTGACTTTC. This encodes CASSLLKVPGANVLTF. Together with reference TRBV28 and TRBJ2-6, the CDR3 gives the full variable domain: DVKVTQSSRYLVKRTGEKVFLECVQDMDHENMFWYRQDPGLGLRLIYFSYDVKMKEKGDIPEGYSVSREKKERFSLILESASTNQTSMYLCASSLLKVPGANVLTFGAGSRLTVL.

On this clonotype: A much larger clone lies a single base off, so this may be a read error. The CDR3 is CASSLGGEKLFF. The CDR3, as DNA: TGTGCCAGCAGCTTAGGGGGCGAAAAACTGTTTTTT. The chain joins TRBV9 to TRBJ1-4; 7 bases are a match to TRBD1. V lost 4 bases and J lost 8; bases outside the gene matches: 2. The germline CDR1 and CDR2 sequences are SGDLS and YYNGEE. CDR3 length: 12 residues. Together with reference TRBV9 and TRBJ1-4, the CDR3 gives the full variable domain: DSGVTQTPKHLITATGQRVTLRCSPRSGDLSVYWYQQSLDQGLQFLIQYYNGEERAKGNILERFSAQQFPDLHSELNLSSLELGDSALYFCASSLGGEKLFFGSGTQLSVL.

The chain has TRBV12-3 or TRBV12-4 and TRBJ2-3; unclear D gene. V lost 7 bases, J lost 2 bases, and 25 bases lay in between. This CDR3 comprises 18 residues. CDR3 bases: TGTGCCAGCACCTTCGTACAGTGTGACAATCGATTCACAGATACGCAGTATTTT. It codes for CASTFVQCDNRFTDTQYF.

Notes on this clonotype: Just one base apart from a much larger clone, this may be a read error. The chain is built from TRBV5-1 and TRBJ2-5; tentative D call: TRBD1 (7 bases). Germline CDR1 reads SGHRS; CDR2 reads YFSETQ. V dropped 1 base and J dropped 4 bases, with 17 bases sitting between them. The CDR3 totals 16 residues. This CDR3 reads CASSLSVQGGGETQYF. CDR3 in DNA: TGCGCCAGCAGCTTGTCGGTCCAGGGGGGAGGAGAGACCCAGTACTTC.

With respect to this clonotype: This is likely an artifact of a read error, given a far larger clone one base away. The genes are TRBV7-2 and TRBJ2-1; 7 bases agree with TRBD2. CDR3 size: 17 residues. Germline CDR1 SGHTA, CDR2 FQGNSA. V lost 5 bases to trimming and J lost 7 bases; unmatched junction nucleotides: 17. The CDR3 region is CASSDLMDGRAGNEQFF. The CDR3 DNA is TGTGCCAGCAGCGACCTGATGGATGGGAGGGCCGGGAATGAGCAGTTCTTC. Based on the CDR3 plus reference TRBV7-2 and TRBJ2-1, the full variable domain is GAGVSQSPSNKVTEKGKDVELRCDPISGHTALYWYRQSLGQGLEFLIYFQGNSAPDKSGLPSDRFSAERTGGSVSTLTIQRTQQEDSAVYLCASSDLMDGRAGNEQFFGPGTRLTVL.

V and J are TRBV28 and TRBJ2-7; no definite D call. V lost 10 bases and J lost 2, with 12 bases in between. The CDR3 covers 12 residues. Germline CDR1 reads MDHEN; CDR2 reads SYDVKM. This CDR3 reads CATKVHTYEQYF. CDR3 nucleotides: TGTGCCACCAAAGTACATACCTACGAGCAGTACTTC.

Worth noting for this clonotype: A far larger clone differs by one base, so this is likely a read error. The V call is TRBV6-8, the J call TRBJ1-3, with unresolved D. Germline V gene sequence: CDR1 MNHGY, CDR2 SAAAGT. The CDR3 is 15 residues long. V was shortened by 5 bases and J by 0 bases, with 11 bases between the two germline ends. The CDR3 DNA sequence: TGTGCCAGCAGTCTCCCGTACATCTCTGGAAACACCATATATTTT. As protein: CASSLPYISGNTIYF.

Turning to this clonotype: This may be a read error, as it is one base from a much larger clone. This rearrangement joins TRBV24-1 to TRBJ2-5; 13 bases line up with TRBD2. The CDR3 contains 15 residues. Germline V gene data show CDR1 as KGHDR and CDR2 as SFDVKD. The CDR3 DNA follows: TGTGCCACCAGTACCACTAGCGGGAGGGCAGAGACCCGGTACTTC. Translating it yields CATSTTSGRAETRYF.

This clonotype was found a few times. This may arise from a read error, as a much more abundant clone is one base away. Because the CDR3 is missing its conserved closing phenylalanine or tryptophan, this is likely a read error. The V gene is TRBV9, the J gene TRBJ2-3; TRBD2 matches at 9 bases. The CDR3 length is 16 residues. Losses at the gene ends were 2 bases for V and 4 bases for J; bases not matched to a gene: 8. Germline CDR1 SGDLS, CDR2 YYNGEE. DNA of the CDR3: TGTGCCAGCAGCGTTGAGGCGGGAGGGAGGGCAGATACGCAGTATTCT. Encoded protein: CASSVEAGGRADTQYS.

This clonotype has a count of ten or more. The chain couples TRBV7-3 to TRBJ2-5, with 8 positions matching TRBD1. V lost 3 bases, J lost 5 bases, and 5 bases stayed unmatched. This CDR3 region has 14 residues. Per germline, CDR1 SGHTA and CDR2 FQGTGA. In nucleotides, the CDR3 is TGTGCCAGCAGCTTCGGACAGGGTGACGAGACCCAGTACTTC. Translation: CASSFGQGDETQYF. Full variable domain (rest looked up from reference TRBV7-3 and TRBJ2-5): GAGVSQTPSNKVTEKGKYVELRCDPISGHTALYWYRQSLGQGPEFLIYFQGTGAADDSGLPNDRFFAVRPEGSVSTLKIQRTERGDSAVYLCASSFGQGDETQYFGPGTRLLVL.

This clonotype was counted at least ten times. The rearrangement joins TRBV7-6 to TRBJ1-4; 11 bases map to TRBD1. The CDR3 is 15 amino acids. Germline assignment: CDR1 SGHVS and CDR2 FNYEAQ. V was clipped by 5 bases and J by 7 bases; unmatched bases: 6. CDR3 residues: CASSNGQGAGEKLFF. CDR3 sequence (DNA): TGTGCCAGCAGCAACGGACAGGGGGCGGGTGAAAAACTGTTTTTT.

This clonotype came up many times. This may arise from a read error, as a much more abundant clone is one base away. V gene TRBV20-1 combines with J gene TRBJ1-2; the match to TRBD1 covers 8 bases. This CDR3 is built from 14 residues. With 0 bases clipped from V and 6 bases from J, the junction kept 6 bases outside the gene matches. CDR1 DFQATT and CDR2 SNEGSKA come from the germline V gene (reference sequence). CDR3 amino acids: CSARESGGLDGYTF. In nucleotides, the CDR3 is TGCAGTGCTAGAGAATCAGGGGGCCTAGATGGCTACACCTTC.

The gene calls are TRBV6-1 and TRBJ1-1; weak D call: TRBD1 (6 bases). Trimming shortened V by 7 bases and J by 6 bases, and 15 bases separated the two germline ends. This CDR3 comprises 13 residues. Germline V lookup: CDR1 MNHNS, CDR2 SASEGT. The CDR3 region has the DNA TGTGCCAGCACCCCCCCAGGGGTCTCTGAAGCTTTCTTT. Amino acid sequence: CASTPPGVSEAFF.

V is TRBV29-1 and J is TRBJ2-1; TRBD1 aligns across 10 bases. With 0 bases clipped from V and 14 bases from J, the junction kept 13 bases outside the gene matches. The length of the CDR3 is 15 residues. Germline CDR1 reads SQVTM; CDR2 reads ANQGSEA. CDR3 nucleotides: TGCAGCGTTGAAGACGGGACAGGGGACCACAAGGAGAAGTTCTTC. Translation gives CSVEDGTGDHKEKFF.

The table lists this clonotype with many counts. The chain's CDR3 is CASRRPTREAYNSPLHF. The CDR3 nucleotides read TGTGCCAGCAGACGACCGACAAGGGAGGCGTATAATTCACCCCTCCACTTT. The chain is built from TRBV6-4 and TRBJ1-6; D not certain. CDR3 length equals 17 residues. Germline V gene sequence: CDR1 MRHNA, CDR2 SNTAGT. V lost 6 bases and J 4 bases, leaving 19 bases between the germline ends.

With regard to this clonotype: Germline is not matched at one junction end, which may reflect a read error. The CDR3 bases are TGTGCCAGCAGTCCCCATCCCCCTTTTTGGAACACTGAGGCTTTCTTT. Translating gives CASSPHPPFWNTEAFF. This chain joins TRBV27 and TRBJ1-1, with D unclear. Germline loops: CDR1 MNHEY, CDR2 SMNVEV (reference sequence). The CDR3 contains 16 residues.

This clonotype was seen at least ten times. The chain uses TRBV3-1 and TRBJ2-1; 11 positions agree with TRBD2. Germline V gene data show CDR1 as LGHDT and CDR2 as YNNKEL (reference sequence). The V segment lost 6 bases and the J segment 4 bases; nucleotides outside the gene matches: 2. The CDR3 length is 14 residues. This CDR3 reads CASRLAGGYNEQFF. The DNA for the CDR3 is TGTGCCAGCAGGCTAGCGGGGGGTTACAATGAGCAGTTCTTC.

At least ten counts were recorded for this clonotype. The chain has TRBV11-3 and TRBJ1-1; D is possibly TRBD1 (6 bases). The CDR3 spans 15 residues. CDR1 is SGHNT and CDR2 is YENEEA in the germline V gene. With 0 bases removed from V and 1 base from J, the gap between germline ends came to 9 bases. The CDR3 spells CASSLDSGANTEAFF. The CDR3 bases are TGTGCCAGCAGCTTAGATTCAGGGGCGAACACTGAAGCTTTCTTT.